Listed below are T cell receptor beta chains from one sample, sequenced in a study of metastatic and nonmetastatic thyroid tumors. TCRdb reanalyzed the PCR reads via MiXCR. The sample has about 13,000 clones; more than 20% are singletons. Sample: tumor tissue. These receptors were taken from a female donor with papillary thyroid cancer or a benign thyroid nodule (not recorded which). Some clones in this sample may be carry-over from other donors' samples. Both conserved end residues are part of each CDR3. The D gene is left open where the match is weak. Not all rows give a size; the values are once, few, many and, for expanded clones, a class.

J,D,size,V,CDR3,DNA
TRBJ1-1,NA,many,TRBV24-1,CATTADMNTEAFF,TGTGCCACCACCGCAGACATGAACACTGAAGCTTTCTTT
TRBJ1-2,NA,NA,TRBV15,CATSSDPGESYYGYTF,TGTGCCACCAGCAGTGATCCGGGAGAGAGTTACTATGGCTACACCTTC
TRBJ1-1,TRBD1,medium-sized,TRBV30,CAWTQGYNTEAFF,TGTGCCTGGACACAGGGGTACAACACTGAAGCTTTCTTT
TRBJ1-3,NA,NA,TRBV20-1,CSARSQNPGNTIYF,TGCAGTGCTAGATCCCAGAACCCTGGAAACACCATATATTTT
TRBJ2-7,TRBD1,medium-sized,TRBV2,CASSEASGQGFYEQYF,TGTGCCAGCAGTGAAGCATCGGGACAGGGCTTCTACGAGCAGTACTTC
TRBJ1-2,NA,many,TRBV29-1,CSVVSTRYGYTF,TGCAGCGTTGTTTCTACGCGATATGGCTACACCTTC
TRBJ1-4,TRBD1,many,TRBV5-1,CASSFSRGQDEKLFF,TGCGCCAGCAGCTTCTCCAGGGGGCAGGATGAAAAACTGTTTTTT
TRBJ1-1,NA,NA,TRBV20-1,CSARDWGAGFNTEAFF,TGCAGTGCTAGAGATTGGGGCGCAGGGTTTAACACTGAAGCTTTCTTT
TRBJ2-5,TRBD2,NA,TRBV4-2,CASSPPSGLAGNQETQYF,TGTGCCAGCAGCCCACCGTCGGGACTAGCGGGCAACCAAGAGACCCAGTACTTC
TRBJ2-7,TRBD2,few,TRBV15,CTTSRELAGHEQYF,TGTACCACCAGCAGAGAGTTAGCGGGCCATGAGCAGTACTTC
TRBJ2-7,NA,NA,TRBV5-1,CASSRPKRSEYYF,TGCGCCAGCAGCCGTCCAAAGCGGTCCGAGTATTACTTC
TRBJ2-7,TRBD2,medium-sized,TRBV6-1,CASLAGGSEQYF,TGTGCCAGCCTAGCGGGAGGGTCCGAGCAGTACTTC
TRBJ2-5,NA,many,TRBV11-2,CASSLWRQETQYF,TGTGCCAGCAGCTTATGGCGCCAAGAGACCCAGTACTTC
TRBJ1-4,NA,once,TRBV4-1,CASSQESTLTNEKLFF,TGCGCCAGCAGCCAAGAAAGCACCTTAACTAATGAAAAACTGTTTTTT
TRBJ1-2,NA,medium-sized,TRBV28,CASSSLSGGYTF,TGTGCCAGCAGTTCCTTGAGTGGAGGCTACACCTTC
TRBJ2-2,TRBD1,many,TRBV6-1,CASSQLWTGWSGELFF,TGTGCCAGCAGTCAACTTTGGACAGGGTGGTCCGGGGAGCTGTTTTTT
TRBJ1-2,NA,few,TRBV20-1,CSAETENFYGYTF,TGCAGTGCTGAGACAGAAAATTTCTATGGCTACACCTTC
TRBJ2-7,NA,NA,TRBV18,CASSPGASARVWEQYF,TGTGCCAGCTCACCGGGAGCGAGCGCGAGGGTATGGGAGCAGTACTTC
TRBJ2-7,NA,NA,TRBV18,CASSTEAGGSYEQYF,TGTGCCAGCTCAACAGAAGCGGGTGGCTCCTACGAGCAGTACTTC
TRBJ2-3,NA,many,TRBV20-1,CSANKLDGTDTQYF,TGCAGTGCTAATAAGCTAGATGGGACAGATACGCAGTATTTT
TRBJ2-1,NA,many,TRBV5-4,CASSLDGSGNNEQFF,TGTGCCAGCAGCTTGGACGGGAGTGGCAACAATGAGCAGTTCTTC
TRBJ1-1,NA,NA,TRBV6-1,CASRVGGAEAFF,TGTGCCAGCAGGGTGGGAGGCGCTGAAGCTTTCTTT
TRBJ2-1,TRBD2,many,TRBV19,CASRYSGGPNNNEQFF,TGTGCCAGTAGATATAGCGGGGGGCCTAATAACAATGAGCAGTTCTTC
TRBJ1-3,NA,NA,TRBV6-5,CASSSPGISGNTIYF,TGTGCCAGCAGTTCGCCGGGGATCTCTGGAAACACCATATATTTT
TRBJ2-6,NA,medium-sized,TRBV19,CASSLHQGGRSVLTF,TGTGCCAGTAGTCTGCATCAGGGAGGAAGGAGCGTCCTGACTTTC
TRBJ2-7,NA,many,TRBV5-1,CASSLSALGYEQYF,TGCGCCAGCAGCTTGTCTGCCCTCGGGTACGAGCAGTACTTC
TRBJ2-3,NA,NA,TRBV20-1,CSGKLSTDTQYF,TGCAGTGGCAAGCTAAGCACAGATACGCAGTATTTT
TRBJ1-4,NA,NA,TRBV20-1,CSAGEDSLSTNEKLFF,TGCAGTGCTGGAGAGGACAGCCTTTCAACTAATGAAAAACTGTTTTTT
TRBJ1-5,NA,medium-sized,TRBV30,CAWSVDFGGNQPQHF,TGTGCCTGGAGTGTAGACTTTGGGGGCAATCAGCCCCAGCATTTT
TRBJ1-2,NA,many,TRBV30,CAWSSGSYGHIF,TGTGCCTGGAGTTCAGGGAGCTATGGCCACATCTTC
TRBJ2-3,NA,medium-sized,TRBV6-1,CASRDRGTDTQYF,TGTGCCAGCAGAGACCGGGGGACAGATACGCAGTATTTT
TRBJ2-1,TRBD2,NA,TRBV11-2,CASSLGTSGYNEQFF,TGTGCCAGCAGCTTAGGGACTAGCGGATACAATGAGCAGTTCTTC
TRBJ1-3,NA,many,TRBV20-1,CSASGRPTSGNTIYF,TGCAGTGCTAGTGGCAGACCAACCTCTGGAAACACCATATATTTT